This TCR beta chain emerged from a study of identical twins. TCRdb passed the 5' RACE reads through MiXCR, listing each CDR3 protein once. Altogether hundreds of thousands of distinct CDR3 sequences are present, more than 6.5% being singletons, with the ten largest covering about 0.98%. Regarding the study as a whole: The analysis was cross-sectional rather than longitudinal within donors. Memory repertoires showed no such pattern, whereas abundant cord blood beta clonotypes carried fewer insertions.

This CDR3 contains 16 residues. Trimming at V came to 5 bases and at J to 8 bases, leaving 12 bases not matched to a gene. Germline loops: CDR1 KGHSH, CDR2 LQKENI. In every case, the donor was a healthy Caucasian. As concerns this clonotype: Its target is not known.

This sample also appeared in a second study, on yellow fever vaccine responses in identical twins.

This clonotype was obtained from a woman under 30 in good health. Material for sequencing was PBMCs. The J gene is TRBJ1-4, the V gene TRBV18; 9 bases are shared with TRBD1. CDR3: CASSSLRGQGLEKLFF. DNA of the CDR3: TGTGCCAGCTCATCACTCCGGGGACAGGGACTCGAAAAACTGTTTTTT.